This TCR beta chain was captured in a study of long-term antiretroviral therapy in people with HIV. Sequencing relied on immunoSEQ assay v3.0, run at survey level. This table comes from immunoSEQ multiplex PCR, and its TCRdb copy is limited to in-frame clones, with some not included. Among 48,000 or so clones listed, roughly 80% were seen once. Germline V CDR1 and CDR2: SGHTA, FQGNSA. Trimming left V 5 bases short and J 9 bases short, with 17 bases between. This CDR3 contains 14 residues. This sequence originates from a woman aged 18-29 years with HIV. This chain links TRBV7-2 with TRBJ2-1; D is perhaps TRBD1 or TRBD2 (5 bases each). The sequencing used unsorted PBMCs, collected 0.8 years after starting antiretroviral therapy. The CDR3 is CASSNMRGASEQFF. As DNA, the CDR3 is TGTGCCAGCAGCAACATGCGAGGGGCCAGTGAGCAGTTCTTC.